This T cell receptor beta chain was obtained from a study of cytotoxic CD8 clonotypes in ibrutinib-treated CLL. Overall study context: Responses: approximately 25 partial, 2 complete; after median 68 months, approximately 14 stayed remitted, roughly 12 progressed.

Whole-study findings and limits: Increased clonality at ibrutinib response gave way to a return toward baseline at progression.

The authors obtained approximately 2 micrograms of genomic DNA from cryopreserved PBMCs for TCR beta libraries. This clone was detected only once. What it binds is not known. Sequenced by immunoSEQ multiplex PCR; TCRdb stores in-frame clones only, minus some. In the table there are 200,000 to 250,000 clones, 79% of which are singletons. The TCR sequence derives from a human donor with chronic lymphocytic leukemia. This sample comprised PBMCs, obtained after 12 months of ibrutinib treatment.

In DNA form, the CDR3 reads TGTGCCAGCAGTTTAGCCAGGGGACTAGGTATCTACAATGAGCAGTTCTTC. Protein product: CASSLARGLGIYNEQFF. The J gene is TRBJ2-1, the V gene TRBV27; 8 bases align to TRBD2. This CDR3 spans 17 amino acids. V trimming: 2 bases; J trimming: 3 bases; junction bases outside the gene matches: 9. CDR1 and CDR2 (germline): MNHEY, SMNVEV (reference sequence).